The rows below give T cell receptor beta chains drawn from one sample of a study of beta chain features in type 1 diabetes. Repertoires were generated with immunoSEQ multiplex PCR, while TCRdb's copy carries only in-frame clones and drops some. The repertoire consists of about 150,000 clones, with 8.5% to 10% occurring once and the leading ten covering about 0.7%. Sequences were obtained from central memory CD4+ T cells from blood. The receptors were sampled from a woman between 25 and 40 years old with type 1 diabetes. CDR3s include the opening cysteine and the closing phenylalanine or tryptophan. A D gene is named only where the DNA matches it firmly. The size of a clone is reported for some rows only, either as once, few or many, or as a class for expanded clones.

d_call: TRBD2
v_call: TRBV19
j_call: TRBJ2-7
clone_size: NA
cdr3_nt: TGTGCCAGTAGTGCACCGGGGACTAACTACGAGCAGTACTTC
cdr3_aa: CASSAPGTNYEQYF

d_call: TRBD2
v_call: TRBV28
j_call: TRBJ2-5
clone_size: many
cdr3_nt: TGTGCCAGTCTCAGCCCGGGAGGGGGGAAAGAGACCCAGTACTTC
cdr3_aa: CASLSPGGGKETQYF

d_call: TRBD2
v_call: TRBV5-1
j_call: TRBJ2-5
clone_size: few
cdr3_nt: TGCGCCAGCAGCTTGGCGGGAGGGATTCGAGAGACCCAGTACTTC
cdr3_aa: CASSLAGGIRETQYF

d_call: NA
v_call: TRBV19
j_call: TRBJ2-4
clone_size: few
cdr3_nt: TGTGCCAGTAGTTCCAGGGACTTGGTCGCTATTCAGTACTTC
cdr3_aa: CASSSRDLVAIQYF

d_call: TRBD2
v_call: TRBV30
j_call: TRBJ2-7
clone_size: few
cdr3_nt: TGTGCCTGGAGCAGCGGGGGCTACGAGCAGTACTTC
cdr3_aa: CAWSSGGYEQYF

d_call: TRBD2
v_call: TRBV9
j_call: TRBJ2-7
clone_size: few
cdr3_nt: TGTGCCAGCAGCGCGGGACTAGCGGGATCCTACGAGCAGTACTTC
cdr3_aa: CASSAGLAGSYEQYF

d_call: TRBD1
v_call: TRBV27
j_call: TRBJ2-1
clone_size: few
cdr3_nt: TGTGCCAGCAGTCCCCCCGGGACAGGGGTGTATGAGCAGTTCTTC
cdr3_aa: CASSPPGTGVYEQFF

d_call: NA
v_call: TRBV7-3
j_call: TRBJ2-5
clone_size: NA
cdr3_nt: TGTGCCAGCAGCCTATATGCGGGGTCTGGAGAGACCCAGTACTTC
cdr3_aa: CASSLYAGSGETQYF

d_call: TRBD1
v_call: TRBV4-1
j_call: TRBJ2-7
clone_size: NA
cdr3_nt: TGCGCCAGCAGCCAAGGACAGGGGGATTCCTACGAGCAGTACTTC
cdr3_aa: CASSQGQGDSYEQYF

d_call: NA
v_call: TRBV15
j_call: TRBJ2-4
clone_size: few
cdr3_nt: TGTGCCACCAGCAGAGCGCTTAGTCTCGGAGTCATTCAGTACTTC
cdr3_aa: CATSRALSLGVIQYF

d_call: NA
v_call: TRBV2
j_call: TRBJ2-1
clone_size: many
cdr3_nt: TGTGCCACCAAACCCGGGGACTACAATGAGCAGTTCTTC
cdr3_aa: CATKPGDYNEQFF

d_call: NA
v_call: TRBV9
j_call: TRBJ2-7
clone_size: few
cdr3_nt: TGTGCCAGCAGCGCACAGGGTTACGAGCAGTACTTC
cdr3_aa: CASSAQGYEQYF

d_call: TRBD1
v_call: TRBV29-1
j_call: TRBJ1-1
clone_size: NA
cdr3_nt: TGCAGCGTTGAGCGGGACAGGGAAGAAGCTTTCTTT
cdr3_aa: CSVERDREEAFF

d_call: NA
v_call: TRBV5-1
j_call: TRBJ1-1
clone_size: few
cdr3_nt: TGCGCCAGCAGTGAAACGACGGGGAACACTGAAGCTTTCTTT
cdr3_aa: CASSETTGNTEAFF

d_call: NA
v_call: TRBV27
j_call: TRBJ2-7
clone_size: NA
cdr3_nt: TGTGCCAGCAGTCCAAAATTGAGGAGCTCCTACGAGCAGTACTTC
cdr3_aa: CASSPKLRSSYEQYF

d_call: TRBD2
v_call: TRBV5-4
j_call: TRBJ2-3
clone_size: NA
cdr3_nt: TGTGCCAGCAGCTCCTACCTAGCGGGAGGGGGAGATACGCAGTATTTT
cdr3_aa: CASSSYLAGGGDTQYF

d_call: TRBD1
v_call: TRBV7-3
j_call: TRBJ1-2
clone_size: NA
cdr3_nt: TGTGCCAGCAGCATGCAGGGGGACTATGGCTACACCTTC
cdr3_aa: CASSMQGDYGYTF

d_call: NA
v_call: TRBV10-3
j_call: TRBJ1-3
clone_size: NA
cdr3_nt: TGTGCCGTAGGTCTACAGGGTTCTGGAAACACCATATATTTT
cdr3_aa: CAVGLQGSGNTIYF

d_call: TRBD1
v_call: TRBV9
j_call: TRBJ2-3
clone_size: once
cdr3_nt: TGTGCCAGCAGCCTAGGCCCCACAGGGGCCGGAGTCACAGATACGCAGTATTTT
cdr3_aa: CASSLGPTGAGVTDTQYF

d_call: NA
v_call: TRBV20-1
j_call: TRBJ1-1
clone_size: few
cdr3_nt: TGCAGTGGAGGGAGCACTGAAGCTTTCTTT
cdr3_aa: CSGGSTEAFF

d_call: TRBD1
v_call: TRBV29-1
j_call: TRBJ1-1
clone_size: NA
cdr3_nt: TGCAGCTGTTGGGACAGTCGGAACACTGAAGCTTTCTTT
cdr3_aa: CSCWDSRNTEAFF

d_call: NA
v_call: TRBV18
j_call: TRBJ1-2
clone_size: few
cdr3_nt: TGTGCCAGCTCACCTTCCCCGACAGACTACACCTTC
cdr3_aa: CASSPSPTDYTF

d_call: TRBD2
v_call: TRBV7-2
j_call: TRBJ2-3
clone_size: few
cdr3_nt: TGTGCCAGCAGCCCGTTGCCTAAGCGGGAGGCGACAGATACGCAGTATTTT
cdr3_aa: CASSPLPKREATDTQYF

d_call: TRBD2
v_call: TRBV4-2
j_call: TRBJ2-5
clone_size: few
cdr3_nt: TGTGCCAGCAGCCAAGATCGTAGGGAGGGACGGGAGACCCAGTACTTC
cdr3_aa: CASSQDRREGRETQYF

d_call: NA
v_call: TRBV30
j_call: TRBJ1-4
clone_size: few
cdr3_nt: TGTGCCTGGAGTCGGACAAGGACAAATGAAAAACTGTTTTTT
cdr3_aa: CAWSRTRTNEKLFF

d_call: TRBD2
v_call: TRBV5-1
j_call: TRBJ2-7
clone_size: few
cdr3_nt: TGCGCCAGCAGCTGGGGGGGTGACAGCTACGAGCAGTACTTC
cdr3_aa: CASSWGGDSYEQYF

d_call: NA
v_call: TRBV21-1
j_call: TRBJ2-2
clone_size: few
cdr3_nt: TGTGCCAGCAGGTGGGACAGAAAACGCGGGGAGCTGTTTTTT
cdr3_aa: CASRWDRKRGELFF

d_call: TRBD2
v_call: TRBV5-1
j_call: TRBJ2-3
clone_size: few
cdr3_nt: TGCGCCAGCAGCTCGCTGGGACTAAACACAGATACGCAGTATTTT
cdr3_aa: CASSSLGLNTDTQYF

d_call: NA
v_call: TRBV30
j_call: TRBJ1-1
clone_size: NA
cdr3_nt: TGTGCCTGGGCGGCAGGGATGAACACTGAAGCTTTCTTT
cdr3_aa: CAWAAGMNTEAFF

d_call: NA
v_call: TRBV19
j_call: TRBJ2-7
clone_size: NA
cdr3_nt: TGTGCCAGTAGTACAACCTCGGACATGCGTAGATACGAGCAGTACTTC
cdr3_aa: CASSTTSDMRRYEQYF

d_call: TRBD2
v_call: TRBV11-2
j_call: TRBJ2-7
clone_size: few
cdr3_nt: TGTGCCAGCAGCTCCAGACTAGCGGGGCCTCTATACGAGCAGTACTTC
cdr3_aa: CASSSRLAGPLYEQYF

d_call: NA
v_call: TRBV28
j_call: TRBJ1-2
clone_size: few
cdr3_nt: TGTGCCAGCAGTTTAACACAGGGCTTCTATGGCTACACCTTC
cdr3_aa: CASSLTQGFYGYTF

d_call: TRBD1
v_call: TRBV5-1
j_call: TRBJ1-1
clone_size: few
cdr3_nt: TGCGCCAGCAGCCTATTAGGCAGGGGGCATGGGATGAACACTGAAGCTTTCTTT
cdr3_aa: CASSLLGRGHGMNTEAFF

d_call: NA
v_call: TRBV5-1
j_call: TRBJ1-2
clone_size: NA
cdr3_nt: TGCGCCAGCAGCCCGGGAGGGGGCTATGGCTACACCTTC
cdr3_aa: CASSPGGGYGYTF

d_call: NA
v_call: TRBV4-1
j_call: TRBJ1-5
clone_size: NA
cdr3_nt: TGCGCCAGCAGCCAAGTAATGACAGCGGGTTGGTCCCAGCATTTT
cdr3_aa: CASSQVMTAGWSQHF

d_call: NA
v_call: TRBV10-3
j_call: TRBJ1-1
clone_size: few
cdr3_nt: TGTGCCATCAGGGGGGACAAAGTAACTGAAGCTTTCTTT
cdr3_aa: CAIRGDKVTEAFF

d_call: TRBD1
v_call: TRBV13
j_call: TRBJ2-1
clone_size: few
cdr3_nt: TGTGCCAGCAGCCACAGGGGGTCCTCCTACAATGAGCAGTTCTTC
cdr3_aa: CASSHRGSSYNEQFF

d_call: TRBD1
v_call: TRBV10-3
j_call: TRBJ2-4
clone_size: NA
cdr3_nt: TGTGCCATCAGTGTAGGGGGCGCGGGAAACATTCAGTACTTC
cdr3_aa: CAISVGGAGNIQYF

d_call: TRBD1
v_call: TRBV5-1
j_call: TRBJ2-2
clone_size: few
cdr3_nt: TGCGCCAGCAGCGACAGGGATGGCGGGGAGCTGTTTTTT
cdr3_aa: CASSDRDGGELFF

d_call: TRBD1
v_call: TRBV5-1
j_call: TRBJ1-2
clone_size: few
cdr3_nt: TGCGCCAGCAGCTCCGGGACAGGGGCCGTGGGCTACACCTTC
cdr3_aa: CASSSGTGAVGYTF

d_call: NA
v_call: TRBV7-8
j_call: TRBJ2-7
clone_size: few
cdr3_nt: TGTGCCAGCAGAATAGGAACAGGGTCTCGGGAGCAGTACTTC
cdr3_aa: CASRIGTGSREQYF

d_call: NA
v_call: TRBV5-1
j_call: TRBJ2-5
clone_size: few
cdr3_nt: TGCGCCAGCAGCTTCCACGGGGATCAAGAGACCCAGTACTTC
cdr3_aa: CASSFHGDQETQYF

d_call: NA
v_call: TRBV4-1
j_call: TRBJ1-1
clone_size: few
cdr3_nt: TGCGCCAGCAGCCAAGAAACAGGATTGAACACTGAAGCTTTCTTT
cdr3_aa: CASSQETGLNTEAFF

d_call: TRBD2
v_call: TRBV30
j_call: TRBJ2-7
clone_size: NA
cdr3_nt: TGTGCCTGGAGAAAGGGGACTAGCGACCTTTTATACGAGCAGTACTTC
cdr3_aa: CAWRKGTSDLLYEQYF

d_call: NA
v_call: TRBV7-2
j_call: TRBJ1-2
clone_size: few
cdr3_nt: TGTGCCAGCAGCTTAATGGAGGGCGGCTATGGCTACACCTTC
cdr3_aa: CASSLMEGGYGYTF

d_call: NA
v_call: TRBV10-3
j_call: TRBJ1-5
clone_size: NA
cdr3_nt: TGTGCCATCAGTGTGGAGGGTTCCTCTCAGCCCCAGCATTTT
cdr3_aa: CAISVEGSSQPQHF

d_call: NA
v_call: TRBV13
j_call: TRBJ2-1
clone_size: NA
cdr3_nt: TGTGCCAGCAGCCTAGAAGGAGAATACAATGAGCAGTTCTTC
cdr3_aa: CASSLEGEYNEQFF

d_call: NA
v_call: TRBV28
j_call: TRBJ1-5
clone_size: NA
cdr3_nt: TGTGCCAGCAGTTTACTCGGGAGTGGCAATCAGCCCCAGCATTTT
cdr3_aa: CASSLLGSGNQPQHF

d_call: NA
v_call: TRBV2
j_call: TRBJ2-1
clone_size: few
cdr3_nt: TGTGCCAGCAGTGAAAAACTACCTTCCTACAATGAGCAGTTCTTC
cdr3_aa: CASSEKLPSYNEQFF

d_call: TRBD1
v_call: TRBV6-1
j_call: TRBJ2-3
clone_size: few
cdr3_nt: TGTGCCAGCAGTGAAGGGACAGGGGCAGATACGCAGTATTTT
cdr3_aa: CASSEGTGADTQYF

d_call: NA
v_call: TRBV11-3
j_call: TRBJ2-6
clone_size: once
cdr3_nt: TGTGCCAGCAGCGGACGGGACTTGGTCTCTGGGGCCAACGTCCTGACTTTC
cdr3_aa: CASSGRDLVSGANVLTF

d_call: TRBD1
v_call: TRBV2
j_call: TRBJ2-7
clone_size: few
cdr3_nt: TGTGCCAGCAGTGAAGGCGGGACAGGGGCGGCCGAGCAGTACTTC
cdr3_aa: CASSEGGTGAAEQYF

d_call: TRBD1
v_call: TRBV4-1
j_call: TRBJ2-1
clone_size: many
cdr3_nt: TGCGCCAGCAGCCAAGGGCAGGGGGTGGGGTACAATGAGCAGTTCTTC
cdr3_aa: CASSQGQGVGYNEQFF

d_call: TRBD1
v_call: TRBV5-4
j_call: TRBJ2-7
clone_size: few
cdr3_nt: TGTGCCAGCAGCACTTTGGACAGGGGGGCCGACGAGCAGTACTTC
cdr3_aa: CASSTLDRGADEQYF

d_call: TRBD1
v_call: TRBV10-3
j_call: TRBJ2-7
clone_size: NA
cdr3_nt: TGTGCCATCAGTGTTCCGGGACAGAAGTACGAGCAGTACTTC
cdr3_aa: CAISVPGQKYEQYF

d_call: TRBD2
v_call: TRBV19
j_call: TRBJ2-2
clone_size: NA
cdr3_nt: TGTGCCAGTAGGATGACTAGCGGGAGTACCACCGGGGAGCTGTTTTTT
cdr3_aa: CASRMTSGSTTGELFF

d_call: NA
v_call: TRBV28
j_call: TRBJ1-3
clone_size: many
cdr3_nt: TGTGCCAGCACCGAGGGATTTAGCTCTGGAAACACCATATATTTT
cdr3_aa: CASTEGFSSGNTIYF